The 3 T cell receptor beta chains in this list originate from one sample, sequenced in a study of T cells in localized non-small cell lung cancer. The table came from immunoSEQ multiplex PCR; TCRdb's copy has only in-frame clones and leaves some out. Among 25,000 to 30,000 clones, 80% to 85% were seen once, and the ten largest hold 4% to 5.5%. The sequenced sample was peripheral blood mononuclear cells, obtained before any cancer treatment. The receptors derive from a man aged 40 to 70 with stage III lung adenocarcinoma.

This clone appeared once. CDR3 sequence: CASTPGLLSYNEQFF. As DNA, the CDR3 is TGTGCCAGCACCCCGGGGCTTCTTTCCTACAATGAGCAGTTCTTC. The chain employs TRBV9 and TRBJ2-1; possibly TRBD1 or TRBD2 for D (5 bases each). With 6 bases removed from V and 1 base from J, the gap between germline ends came to 14 bases. This CDR3 region has 15 residues. CDR1 is SGDLS, CDR2 YYNGEE, per germline.

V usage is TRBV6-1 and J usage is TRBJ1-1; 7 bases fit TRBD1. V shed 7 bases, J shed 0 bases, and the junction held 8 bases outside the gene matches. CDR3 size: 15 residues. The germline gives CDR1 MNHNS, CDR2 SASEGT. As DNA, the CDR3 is TGTGCCAGCAAAGGCAGGGGGTTTATGAACACTGAAGCTTTCTTT. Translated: CASKGRGFMNTEAFF.

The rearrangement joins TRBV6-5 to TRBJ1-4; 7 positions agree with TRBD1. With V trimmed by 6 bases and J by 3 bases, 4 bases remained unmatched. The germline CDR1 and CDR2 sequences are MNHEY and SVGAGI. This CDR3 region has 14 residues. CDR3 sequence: CASSKTGPNEKLFF. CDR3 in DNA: TGTGCCAGCAGCAAGACAGGGCCTAATGAAAAACTGTTTTTT.